This T cell receptor beta chain was retrieved from a study of blood T cell repertoires in COVID-19. This CDR3 is 16 amino acids long. Trimming at V came to 0 bases and at J to 7 bases, leaving 7 bases not matched to a gene. Germline V lookup: CDR1 SGHVS, CDR2 FNYEAQ. This clone was observed a single time. Only in-frame clones appear in the TCRdb table, and some are missing; sequencing was by immunoSEQ multiplex PCR. The sample shows roughly 140,000 clones, more than 75% of them seen only once. The material sequenced was peripheral blood. The clonotype originates from a man aged 55 to 69 with active or convalescent COVID-19. V gene TRBV7-6 combines with J gene TRBJ2-2; 8 nucleotides agree with TRBD2. The CDR3 loop is CASSLAHSGSGGELFF. The CDR3 region has the DNA TGTGCCAGCAGCTTAGCGCACAGCGGGAGTGGCGGGGAGCTGTTTTTT.